This TCR beta chain is drawn from a study of cytomegalovirus exposure and HLA in healthy donors. Both 60 Vbeta primers and 13 Jbeta primers went into the PCR. TCRdb's copy holds only in-frame clones and misses some; the assay was immunoSEQ multiplex PCR. This sample has more than 150,000 clones; approximately 79% occur once, and the top ten carry 6.3%. The receptor comes from a middle-aged man in good health and CMV-seropositive. Specimen: PBMCs.

CDR3 region: CASSLRGGNTEAFF. CDR3 DNA sequence: TGTGCCAGCAGCTTACGGGGGGGGAACACTGAAGCTTTCTTT. The V gene is TRBV11-1, the J gene TRBJ1-1, with a possible D match to TRBD1 (5 bases). The V gene's germline CDR1 is SGHAT and CDR2 FQDESV (reference sequence). Trimming took 2 bases from V and 1 from J, leaving 8 bases between them. This CDR3 is built from 14 residues.